Listed below are T cell receptor beta chains from one sample, sequenced in a study of shared clonotypes between healthy human individuals. Using immunoSEQ multiplex PCR, the repertoire was profiled, and TCRdb retains in-frame clones only, with some absent. The profile shows some 2 million clones, about 95% of them singletons. Sequenced sample: naive CD8+ T cells sorted from blood. Source of these receptors: a man younger than 30 in good health. CDR3s include the opening cysteine and the closing phenylalanine or tryptophan. A D gene is named only where the DNA matches it firmly. Expanded clones are given a class, and other clones once, few, many or no size at all.

.	.	TRBV11-2	TRBJ2-1	TGTGCCAGCAGCTTAGGGAGGGTCTACAATGAGCAGTTCTTC	CASSLGRVYNEQFF
.	.	TRBV27	TRBJ1-5	TGTGCCAGCAGTTTATACAGGGAGGACAATCAGCCCCAGCATTTT	CASSLYREDNQPQHF
TRBD2	once	TRBV2	TRBJ2-5	TGTGCCAGCAGTGAGAAACTAGCGGGAGGGTTTGGAGAGACCCAGTACTTC	CASSEKLAGGFGETQYF
TRBD1	.	TRBV28	TRBJ2-3	TGTGCCACTTCGACAGGGGGCAGTATGGGTACGCAGTATTTT	CATSTGGSMGTQYF
.	.	TRBV7-9	TRBJ2-7	TGTGCCAGCAGCCTTCGACAGGATACCTACGAGCAGTACTTC	CASSLRQDTYEQYF
.	.	TRBV4-3	TRBJ2-1	TGCGCCAGCAGCCAAGATCAGATAGGGTACAATGAGCAGTTCTTC	CASSQDQIGYNEQFF
TRBD2	.	TRBV5-6	TRBJ2-3	TGTGCCAGCAGCTGGGGGACTAGCGGGGGTCAAGATACGCAGTATTTT	CASSWGTSGGQDTQYF
TRBD1	.	TRBV11-3	TRBJ1-1	TGTGCCAGCAGCATTACAGGGGGCACTGAAGCTTTCTTT	CASSITGGTEAFF
.	.	TRBV28	TRBJ1-1	TGTGCCAGCAGTTTCAGTGGGATTTCAGCTTTCTTT	CASSFSGISAFF
TRBD1	.	TRBV5-5	TRBJ1-5	TGTGCCAGCAGCCCGACAGGGGAATCTGATTATAGCAATCAGCCCCAGCATTTT	CASSPTGESDYSNQPQHF
.	.	TRBV21-1	TRBJ1-4	TGTGCCAGCAGTGACAGGGAGGTGTGTGAAAAACTGTTTTTT	CASSDREVCEKLFF
.	.	TRBV4-1	TRBJ2-7	TGCGCCAGCAGCCAAGTGCAGGGGGGCTACGAGCAGTACTTC	CASSQVQGGYEQYF
.	.	TRBV2	TRBJ1-2	TGTGCCAGCAGTGAAGCAGTAAGGGGAGGGGATGGCTACACCTTC	CASSEAVRGGDGYTF
.	.	TRBV7-9	TRBJ1-2	TGTGCCAGCAGCCCTTCGACAGGCCCAAGCTATGGCTACACCTTC	CASSPSTGPSYGYTF
TRBD1	.	TRBV13	TRBJ1-1	TGTGCCAGCAGCTTAGAGGGGGCTGGGAACACTGAAGCTTTCTTT	CASSLEGAGNTEAFF
.	once	TRBV6-1	TRBJ1-2	TGTGCCAGCCCGACAGGTACAGGTGGCTACACCTTC	CASPTGTGGYTF
.	.	TRBV29-1	TRBJ2-7	TGCAGCGTTGTGGCGCCTGGAAGCTCCTACGAGCAGTACTTC	CSVVAPGSSYEQYF
.	.	TRBV11-2	TRBJ2-2	TGTGCCAGCAGCTTACAATCCGGGGAGCTGTTTTTT	CASSLQSGELFF
TRBD2	once	TRBV2	TRBJ2-5	TGTGCCACGTGGGACTACGGAGAGACCCAGTACTTC	CATWDYGETQYF
TRBD1	.	TRBV19	TRBJ1-6	TGTGCCAGTAGCGACGCCGGGACAGGGGGTTCACCCCTCCACTTT	CASSDAGTGGSPLHF
.	.	TRBV30	TRBJ1-1	TGTGCCTGGAGTGTAGGGGGGCAGAACACTGAAGCTTTCTTT	CAWSVGGQNTEAFF
.	.	TRBV6-5	TRBJ2-3	TGTGCCAGCAGTTCTACCACAGGGTTAGCAGATACGCAGTATTTT	CASSSTTGLADTQYF
TRBD1	.	TRBV5-6	TRBJ2-1	TGTGCCAGCAGCCCACAGGGGAATGAGCAGTTCTTC	CASSPQGNEQFF
.	.	TRBV14	TRBJ2-2	TGTGCCAGCAGCCAAGGTTTTGGCGGACCCACCGGGGAGCTGTTTTTT	CASSQGFGGPTGELFF
.	.	TRBV4-1	TRBJ2-1	TGCGCCAGCAGCCAAGATAAGTACAGGGAGCACAATGAGCAGTTCTTC	CASSQDKYREHNEQFF
TRBD1	once	TRBV19	TRBJ2-7	TGTGCCAGTAGCCCAAGTGGGACAGGGGTGTACGAGCAGTACTTC	CASSPSGTGVYEQYF
TRBD2	.	TRBV6-5	TRBJ2-1	TGTGCCAGCAGTTACGGCGGGAGTAGGAATGAGCAGTTCTTC	CASSYGGSRNEQFF
TRBD1	.	TRBV13	TRBJ2-2	TGTGCCAGCAGGGACTCGACAGGGGGAACCGGGGAGCTGTTTTTT	CASRDSTGGTGELFF
.	.	TRBV30	TRBJ2-2	TGTGCCTGGAGGGGGCAGAACACCGGGGAGCTGTTTTTT	CAWRGQNTGELFF
TRBD2	.	TRBV7-2	TRBJ2-2	TGTGCCAGCAGCCCGGGACTAGCGGGGGGTAACACCGGGGAGCTGTTTTTT	CASSPGLAGGNTGELFF
.	.	TRBV28	TRBJ1-5	TGTGCCACCGCGGGGGGAATACCCCAGCATTTT	CATAGGIPQHF
TRBD2	.	TRBV5-4	TRBJ2-3	TGTGCCAGCAGCCGTGGACTAGCGGGAGAATATTCTAGCACAGATACGCAGTATTTT	CASSRGLAGEYSSTDTQYF
TRBD1	.	TRBV29-1	TRBJ2-7	TGCAGCGTTGTAGGACAGGGTACCTACGAGCAGTACTTC	CSVVGQGTYEQYF
TRBD1	.	TRBV7-2	TRBJ2-1	TGTGCCAGCAGCTTAGCCGGGACAGGGCGGAATGAGCAGTTCTTC	CASSLAGTGRNEQFF
.	.	TRBV30	TRBJ2-2	TGTGCCTGGAGTGACAGGGTCGTCGAGGCCGGGGAGCTGTTTTTT	CAWSDRVVEAGELFF
TRBD2	.	TRBV10-3	TRBJ2-2	TGTGCCATCAGTCAACTAGCGGCGGCGAACACCGGGGAGCTGTTTTTT	CAISQLAAANTGELFF
.	once	TRBV5-1	TRBJ1-1	TGCGCCAGCAGCCTTGTCGGAGGGGGGACTGAAGCTTTCTTT	CASSLVGGGTEAFF
.	.	TRBV4-3	TRBJ2-7	TGCGCCAGCAGCCAAGATGGACCCTACGAGCAGTACTTC	CASSQDGPYEQYF
TRBD2	.	TRBV11-1	TRBJ2-1	TGTGCCAGCAGCCCCGGGACTAGCGGGGAGAATGAGCAGTTCTTC	CASSPGTSGENEQFF
.	.	TRBV7-8	TRBJ2-7	TGTGCCAGCAGCTTATACGGGGTTAGCTCCTACGAGCAGTACTTC	CASSLYGVSSYEQYF
TRBD2	.	TRBV11-3	TRBJ2-1	TGTGCCAGCAGCTTAGAAAGTTCGCCTAGCGGAGACTACAATGAGCAGTTCTTC	CASSLESSPSGDYNEQFF
.	.	TRBV29-1	TRBJ1-4	TGCAGCGTTACACTTTCAACTAATGAAAAACTGTTTTTT	CSVTLSTNEKLFF
TRBD1	.	TRBV7-6	TRBJ2-6	TGTGCCAGCAGCTTACCCCGAACCGGGACAGGGCACTCTGGGGCCAACGTCCTGACTTTC	CASSLPRTGTGHSGANVLTF
.	.	TRBV7-2	TRBJ2-3	TGTGCCAGCAGCCAAGTTCAGGGCTCGGCGGGTACGCAGTATTTT	CASSQVQGSAGTQYF
TRBD1	.	TRBV4-1	TRBJ2-1	TGCGCCAGCAGCCAAGAAGGACAGGGGGCCTATGAGCAGTTCTTC	CASSQEGQGAYEQFF
.	.	TRBV9	TRBJ1-2	TGTGCCAGCAGCCCAAGCCTATCGGGCTATGGCTACACCTTC	CASSPSLSGYGYTF
TRBD1	.	TRBV13	TRBJ2-2	TGTGCCAGCAGCGCAACCGGGACAGGCCAGTTTAGGCACGGGGAGCTGTTTTTT	CASSATGTGQFRHGELFF
.	.	TRBV29-1	TRBJ2-1	TGCAGCGTTGACACCACAGGGCCCAATGAGCAGTTCTTC	CSVDTTGPNEQFF
TRBD1	.	TRBV19	TRBJ2-7	TGTGCCAGTAGTATGGTGGGGACAGGGGCGTCCTACGAGCAGTACTTC	CASSMVGTGASYEQYF
.	.	TRBV30	TRBJ2-7	TGTGCCTGGAGTGTAGGGATAGACTACGAGCAGTACTTC	CAWSVGIDYEQYF
TRBD1	.	TRBV27	TRBJ2-3	TGTGCCAGCAGTGATGGGACAGGATTCACAGATACGCAGTATTTT	CASSDGTGFTDTQYF
.	.	TRBV6-5	TRBJ2-7	TGTGCCAGCAGTTCTCCCGGGGGCCATTCCTACGAGCAGTACTTC	CASSSPGGHSYEQYF
.	.	TRBV15	TRBJ2-5	TGTGCCACCAGCACGAACAGGAGAATGTGGGAAGAGACCCAGTACTTC	CATSTNRRMWEETQYF
.	.	TRBV6-1	TRBJ1-4	TGTGCCAGCCTCGACTACCACGCAACTAATGAAAAACTGTTTTTT	CASLDYHATNEKLFF
TRBD2	.	TRBV4-2	TRBJ2-3	TGTGCCAGCAGCCAAGTGGGCTCGATGACTAGCGGACACAGATGGGGCACAGATACGCAGTATTTT	CASSQVGSMTSGHRWGTDTQYF